This TCR beta chain came from a study of CD8+ T cells in alopecia areata. Overall study: Administration of oral tofacitinib to treated patients was at 5 to 10 mg twice daily. Findings and caveats of the study: Normal skin's resident alphabeta T cells are sequenced alongside lesional scalp T cells.

RNA was extracted and reverse transcribed into cDNA as the sequencing template. Sequencing used immunoSEQ multiplex PCR; TCRdb keeps in-frame clones, though not all of them. The sample contains 130,000 to 150,000 clones, approximately 50% of which appear only once. V lost 3 bases, J lost 0 bases, and 5 bases lay in between. This CDR3 has 13 residues. The germline V gene encodes CDR1 GTSNPN and CDR2 SVGIG (reference sequence). Concerning this clone itself: The antigen is undetermined.

Alopecia areata patients had lesional scalp punch biopsies and peripheral blood taken from them. The chain carries TRBV30 and TRBJ2-2; no definite D call. This receptor was identified in a human donor with alopecia areata. Specimen: CD4+ T cells sorted from blood, collected at week 0. The CDR3 region has the DNA TGTGCCTGGAGCCCACCGAACACCGGGGAGCTGTTTTTT. Amino acid sequence: CAWSPPNTGELFF.